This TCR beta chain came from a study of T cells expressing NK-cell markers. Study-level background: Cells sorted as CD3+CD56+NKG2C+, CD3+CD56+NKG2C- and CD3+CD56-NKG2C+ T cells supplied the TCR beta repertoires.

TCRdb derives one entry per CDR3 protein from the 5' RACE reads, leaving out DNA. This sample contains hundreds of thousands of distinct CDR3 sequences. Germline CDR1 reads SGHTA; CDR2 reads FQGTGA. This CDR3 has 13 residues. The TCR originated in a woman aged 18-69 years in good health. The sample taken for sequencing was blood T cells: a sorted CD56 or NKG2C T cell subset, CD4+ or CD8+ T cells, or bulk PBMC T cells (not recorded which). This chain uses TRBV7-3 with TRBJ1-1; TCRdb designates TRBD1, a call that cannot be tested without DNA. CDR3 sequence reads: CASSHRGSTEAFF.